The 18 T cell receptor beta chains below come from one sample, sequenced in a study of T cells in women clearing cervical HPV infection. Sequenced by immunoSEQ multiplex PCR; TCRdb stores in-frame clones only, minus some. The listing records 20,000 or so clones. The sequenced material came from blood buffy coat. All receptors come from a woman aged 18-69 years with a cervical HPV16 infection that either progressed to CIN3+ or cleared (not recorded which).

In regard to this clone: The CDR3 end falls 3 residues outside the read, so it is completed with the germline J gene. The genes are TRBV18 and TRBJ2-2; D might be TRBD2 (6 bases). In germline, CDR1 is KGHSH, CDR2 LQKENI. Trimming took off 5 bases at V and 2 bases at J, with 15 bases between the two ends. The CDR3 contains 16 residues. This CDR3 is CASSYSGGYNTGELFF. The sequenced CDR3 bases are TGTGCCAGCTCATATTCCGGGGGATATAACACCGGGGAG.

About this clone: The missing CDR3 end, 3 residues past where the read stops, is filled in from the germline J gene. The chain joins TRBV6-2 or TRBV6-3 to TRBJ2-1, with 11 positions matching TRBD2. The CDR3 runs 16 residues. Germline V gives CDR1 MNHEY, CDR2 SVGEGT. With 2 bases clipped from V and 6 bases from J, the junction kept 6 bases outside the gene matches. CDR3 sequence: CASSYGTGTSGNEQFF. The sequenced CDR3 bases are TGTGCCAGCAGTTACGGAACCGGGACTAGCGGCAATGAG.

According to its frequency, this clone is medium-sized. The DNA ends 3 residues before the CDR3 does, and the rest of the CDR3 is filled in from the germline J gene. This rearrangement joins TRBV10-3 to TRBJ2-5; D assignment may be TRBD1 or TRBD2 (5 bases each). Trimming took off 0 bases at V and 5 bases at J, with 10 bases between the two ends. CDR3 length: 14 residues. Germline CDR1 ENHRY, CDR2 SYGVKD. The covered CDR3 bases are TGTGCCATCAGTGAGTCGAGAGGGGAGGAGACC. This sequence encodes CAISESRGEET. The whole CDR3 reads CAISESRGEETQYF.

Details on this clone: Read data end 3 residues before the CDR3 end; the end is taken from the germline J gene. This rearrangement joins TRBV30 to TRBJ2-7, with 8 nucleotides matching TRBD1. J was trimmed by 2 bases and V by 0 bases; bases with no gene match: 6. The CDR3 has 15 residues. Per the germline V gene, CDR1 is GTSNPN and CDR2 is SVGIG (reference sequence). Incomplete CDR3 DNA: TGTGCCTGGAGTGTATGGACAGGGACCCCCTACGAG. Protein: CAWSVWTGTPYE. The CDR3 in full is CAWSVWTGTPYEQYF.

Regarding this clone: The read stops 3 residues short of the end of the CDR3; the missing end is completed from the germline J gene. The chain has TRBV18 and TRBJ1-1, with D perhaps matching TRBD1 (6 bases). CDR3 length equals 15 residues. Germline CDR1 reads KGHSH; CDR2 reads LQKENI. The CDR3 is CASSPEDRVQETAFF. The CDR3 DNA, read in part, is TGTGCCAGCTCACCAGAGGACAGAGTACAAGAGACA.

As for this clone: The read is 3 residues too short to cover the CDR3 end, so that end is filled in from the germline J gene. This rearrangement joins TRBV10-3 to TRBJ2-5, with D perhaps TRBD1 (6 bases). The V and J ends lost 0 bases and 5 bases respectively, with 13 bases between them. The CDR3 totals 15 residues. In germline, CDR1 is ENHRY, CDR2 SYGVKD. CDR3: CAISESQGFRETQYF. CDR3 DNA, as far as it was read: TGTGCCATCAGTGAGTCCCAGGGGTTTCGGGAGACC.

About this clone itself: The read ends 3 residues early relative to the CDR3; the germline J gene fills the gap. The chain employs TRBV30 and TRBJ2-2; the match to TRBD1 covers 7 bases. Germline-derived CDR1 and CDR2 are GTSNPN and SVGIG (reference sequence). This CDR3 has 14 amino acids. The covered CDR3 bases are TGTGCCTGGAGAAAGACAGGGAGTAATGAAAAG. The encoded protein is CAWRKTGSNEK. The entire CDR3 reads CAWRKTGSNEKLFF.

A note on this clone: From the germline J gene comes the end of the CDR3, since the read stops 3 residues before it. The rearrangement uses TRBV29-1 and TRBJ2-7, with 8 bases that match TRBD1. This CDR3 has 14 residues. Losses at the gene ends were 2 bases for V and 3 bases for J; bases not matched to a gene: 6. Germline V lookup: CDR1 SQVTM, CDR2 ANQGSEA. CDR3 bases read: TGCAGCGTTGAACTAACCGGGACAGGCTACGAG. Protein: CSVELTGTGYE. Given in full, the CDR3 is CSVELTGTGYEQYF.

Regarding this clone: The sequence runs out 3 residues before the end of the CDR3; the remainder is reconstructed from the germline J gene. The chain recombines TRBV7-2 with TRBJ2-3; perhaps TRBD2 as D (6 bases). CDR1 is SGHTA and CDR2 is FQGNSA in the germline V gene. The CDR3 extends over 14 amino acids. V gave up 6 bases and J gave up 5 bases, with 15 bases separating them. Partial CDR3 DNA: TGTGCCAGCAGAGGCGCTAGCGCCATAGATACG. This sequence encodes CASRGASAIDT. The full CDR3 protein is CASRGASAIDTQYF. The variable domain in full, with the rest retrieved from reference TRBV7-2 and TRBJ2-3, is GAGVSQSPSNKVTEKGKDVELRCDPISGHTALYWYRQSLGQGLEFLIYFQGNSAPDKSGLPSDRFSAERTGGSVSTLTIQRTQQEDSAVYLCASRGASAIDTQYFGPGTRLTVL.

For this clone: One end of the junction is discordant with germline, which a read error may explain. The CDR3 end is not reached by the read, which stops 3 residues before it; the germline J gene fills it in. The rearrangement joins TRBV13 to TRBJ2-1, with D possibly TRBD2 on 6 matching bases. CDR3 size: 17 residues. Germline CDR1 reads PRHDT; CDR2 reads FYEKMQ (reference sequence). This CDR3 reads CAGSFLKRGVSYNEQFF. Partial CDR3 DNA: TGTGCCGGCAGCTTTTTGAAACGCGGGGTATCCTACAATGAG.

Concerning this clone: The read ends 3 residues before the CDR3 terminus; that terminus is restored from the germline J gene. The rearrangement uses TRBV6-4 and TRBJ2-3; D is undetermined. Germline CDR1 reads MRHNA; CDR2 reads SNTAGT. V dropped 4 bases and J dropped 2 bases, with 16 bases sitting between them. The CDR3 is 16 amino acids. The chain's CDR3 is CASSANSYSPTDTQYF. CDR3 DNA (partial): TGTGCCAGCAGTGCCAATAGCTATTCCCCCACAGATACG.

Notes on this clone: The sequenced fragment ends 3 residues before the CDR3 boundary, so the rest is inferred from the germline J gene. The J gene is TRBJ2-3, the V gene TRBV2, with 13 nucleotides matching TRBD2. Germline-derived CDR1 and CDR2 are SNHLY and FYNNEI. V dropped 6 bases and J dropped 1; count of bases not matched to a gene: 10. The CDR3 has 18 amino acids. The CDR3 sequence is CASSLKGTSGARTDTQYF. CDR3 bases read: TGTGCCAGCAGCCTCAAAGGGACTAGCGGGGCCCGCACAGATACG.

This clone registers medium-sized by frequency. The read halts 3 residues ahead of the CDR3 end, with the missing end drawn from the germline J gene. This chain connects TRBV6-2 or TRBV6-3 to TRBJ2-4; TRBD2 aligns across 10 bases. Per the germline V gene, CDR1 is MNHEY and CDR2 is SVGEGT. This CDR3 region has 17 residues. Trimming at V came to 6 bases and at J to 0 bases, leaving 8 bases not matched to a gene. CDR3 loop: CASRTGLAELAKNIQYF. The covered CDR3 bases are TGTGCCAGCAGAACAGGACTAGCGGAACTAGCCAAAAACATT.

Comment on this clone: The read ends 3 residues before the CDR3 terminus; that terminus is restored from the germline J gene. This chain connects TRBV19 to TRBJ1-5; possible D gene TRBD1, 5 bases. Germline values: CDR1 LNHDA, CDR2 SQIVND (reference sequence). The CDR3 extends over 13 amino acids. V dropped 6 bases and J dropped 7 bases, with 13 bases sitting between them. The CDR3 bases that were read are TGTGCCAGTAGCAGGGCAGGGAGCCAGCCC. It specifies CASSRAGSQP. The CDR3 in full is CASSRAGSQPQHF.

Concerning this clone: The read gets to within 3 residues of the CDR3 end, and the germline J gene fills in the rest. The gene calls are TRBV28 and TRBJ1-4; D not certain. Trimming took off 4 bases at V and 6 bases at J, with 12 bases between the two ends. Germline V gene sequence: CDR1 MDHEN, CDR2 SYDVKM. The CDR3 spans 14 residues. The CDR3 region is CASSSRQVDEKLFF. CDR3 DNA, as far as it was read: TGTGCCAGCAGTTCTCGTCAGGTAGATGAAAAA.

This clone is classed as medium-sized by frequency. The read is 3 residues too short to cover the CDR3 end, so that end is filled in from the germline J gene. J is TRBJ2-2 and V is TRBV29-1; 7 bases map to TRBD2. The CDR3 runs 17 residues. Germline V lookup: CDR1 SQVTM, CDR2 ANQGSEA. Trimming cost V 7 bases and J 6 bases; bases outside gene matches: 20. CDR3 residues: CSGFSSPSGKLAGELFF. CDR3 bases read: TGCAGCGGCTTTTCGTCCCCGAGCGGGAAATTAGCCGGGGAG.

About this clone: Read data end 3 residues before the CDR3 end; the end is taken from the germline J gene. The chain uses TRBV19 and TRBJ1-2; maybe TRBD1 (6 bases). The CDR3 has 15 residues. Trimming shortened V by 8 bases and J by 4 bases, and 20 bases separated the two germline ends. Germline CDR1 reads LNHDA; CDR2 reads SQIVND (reference sequence). Here the CDR3 reads CASEQTGRVGYGYTF. CDR3 bases read: TGTGCCAGTGAACAGACAGGAAGGGTAGGCTATGGC.

A remark on this clone: The CDR3 end is not reached by the read, which stops 3 residues before it; the germline J gene fills it in. The rearrangement joins TRBV2 to TRBJ1-2; 10 bases align to TRBD1. Germline assignment: CDR1 SNHLY and CDR2 FYNNEI. This CDR3 comprises 14 residues. Unmatched junction bases numbered 8, after V lost 7 bases and J lost 6 bases. CDR3 DNA (partial): TGTGCCAGCAACCGTGACAGGGGGCAAGATGGC. Amino acid sequence: CASNRDRGQDG. The full CDR3 sequence reads CASNRDRGQDGYTF.